What follows is one T cell receptor (beta chain) and its context. This clone's antigen is unknown. Nothing much larger sits one base from this clone, and base qualities are not available. The data belong to a study of vaccination and CD4 T cells after COVID-19 (dated by TCRdb to between 2021 and 2022). Describing the broader study: Every convalescent patient had a positive nasal swab PCR test for SARS-CoV-2, with mild disease in roughly 10 patients and severe disease in one. The convalescent cohort included six males and four females, with two Hispanic individuals, seven Caucasians, two Asians and one multiracial person. Participants got two doses of the Pfizer-BioNTech BNT162b2 vaccine (n=8) or two doses of the Moderna mRNA-1273 vaccine (n=2). Post-COVID blood samples were collected from convalescent patients a median of around 96 days after diagnosis, with a range of roughly 30 to 161 days. Post-vaccine blood samples were obtained a median of approximately 74 days after the second vaccine dose, with a range of about 13 to 241 days. Overlapping spike peptide pools from SARS-CoV-2 and from the common cold coronaviruses HCoV-NL63, HCoV-OC43 and HCoV-229E were used as culture stimuli. Control cultures received a CEFX viral epitope pool as the positive control, an HIV-1 Nef peptide pool as the negative control, or no peptide. In 10 COVID-19 convalescent patients and a few infection-naive healthy vaccine recipients, the spike-specific CD4+ TCR repertoire before mRNA vaccination was compared with the repertoire after mRNA vaccination. Paper-wide results and their limitations: Only a relatively small number of convalescent patients were included in the study, and early timepoints following natural infection were not analyzed. Among the post-vaccine SARS-CoV-2-reactive clones in convalescent patients, a median 86.3% showed up only after vaccination, which suggests vaccine-specific priming. An increase in the median number of SARS-CoV-2-reactive clonotypes from approximately 20 after infection to roughly 38 after vaccination was observed, but the change was not found to be significant. Of the vaccine-specific clones found in convalescent patients, nearly all (304 of 307) were mono-reactive for SARS-CoV-2 spike instead of being cross-reactive with common cold coronaviruses.

Library preparation was by PCR. DNA from cultured CD4+ T cells underwent TCR sequencing with the Oncomine TCR Beta short-read assay at the Johns Hopkins FTIC core. The QIAamp micro DNA kit was used to extract genomic DNA from the cultured CD4+ T cells. Oncomine TCR Beta libraries from cultured CD4+ T cells were pooled using unique dual indexes and sequenced on an Illumina iSeq 100. On the authors' methods: Non-productive sequences were removed, and CDR3s not starting with C, not ending with F or W, or shorter than 7 amino acids were discarded. The MANAFEST web application identified antigen-specific clonotypes by comparing peptide-stimulated wells against reference wells and other culture wells. To be called positive, a clone needed an FDR below 0.05, an odds ratio above 5, and a productive frequency above 0.1% in at least two of three replicate wells. Cross-reactive clonotypes were defined as significantly expanded in both SARS-CoV-2 spike wells and at least one common cold coronavirus spike condition. Using R version 3.6.1, CDR3 homology was evaluated through Levenshtein distances (stringdist) along with unrooted phylogenetic trees (ape). TCRdb applied fastp at Q25 and MiXCR to the public reads, then kept only in-frame beta chains. Each CDR3 protein gets just one entry, which takes the most common genes and DNA from the rows behind it. What appears here as the V and J calls and clone size reflects TCRdb's work, not the paper's. The sample profile shows 10,000 to 15,000 distinct CDR3 sequences; 40% to 65% of them were found once. The ten top clones hold approximately 16% of the sample.

Trimming at the junction amounts to 6 bases on V and 4 bases on J, and the germline ends lie 12 bases apart. The CDR3 covers 13 residues, taking in both the cysteine and the phenylalanine. Kept here is only the CDR3 DNA, which spans 39 bases and is read in frame from base 1. CDR1 and CDR2 are read off the germline V gene (reference sequence) as LNHDA and SQIVND. Reading the label with the study, this specimen's treatment or condition is: approximately 10-day PBMC culture with coronavirus spike peptide pools or control peptides (ViraFEST assay). The study used the ViraFEST assay, which expanded antigen-specific T cells with peptide pools and then identified expanded clonotypes by TCR sequencing. The positive SARS-CoV-2 PCR tests of the convalescent patients were dated from March to December 2020, before the Alpha, Beta and Delta variants emerged in the United States. Approximately 2.1 million PBMCs per well were cultured in IMDM with approximately 5% human AB serum and approximately 9.8 IU/ml IL-2, plus 10 ug/ml peptide pools. Half of the culture medium was replaced with fresh IL-2-containing medium on days 3 and 7. After 10 days of culture, CD4+ T cells were isolated by negative selection using the EasySep CD4+ T cell isolation kit. Ficoll-Paque Plus gradient centrifugation was used to isolate PBMCs from whole blood, and the isolated PBMCs were then either used fresh or cryopreserved at -140C. Each culture condition was generally run in triplicate wells.

The source is a human donor who had recovered from COVID-19. The sequence joins TRBV19 to TRBJ2-5; a tentative D match to TRBD1 spans 5 bases. Sequencing was carried out using CD4+ T cells from blood, cultured in vitro. At the DNA level, the sequence is TGTGCCAGTAGGGATACAGGAGTAGAGACCCAGTACTTC. Translation gives CASRDTGVETQYF.